A single sample is the source of the 9 T cell receptor beta chains below, sequenced in a study of human CD8 memory T cell subsets. Preparation of the TCR beta libraries relied on UMI-labeled 5' RACE. TCRdb re-analyzed the 5' RACE reads; it lists each CDR3 protein once, without DNA. This sample's clone table lists some 10,000 distinct CDR3 sequences. Sequenced input: CD8+ stem-like memory T cells (TSCM and TCM) sorted from PBMCs. Subset reported: stem-like memory CD8 T cells (TSTEM), CCR7+ PD-1- TIGIT-. The origin of the receptors is a human donor in good health.

The V and J genes are TRBV4-2 and TRBJ1-1. Germline assignment: CDR1 LGHNA and CDR2 YNFKEQ. The CDR3 runs to 14 residues. The CDR3 sequence is CASSQDLGNTEAFF.

The chain links TRBV11-2 to TRBJ1-6. The CDR3 is made up of 12 amino acids. The germline CDR1 and CDR2 sequences are SGHAT and FQNNGV. Here the CDR3 reads CASSLPNSPLHF.

This chain joins TRBV4-3 and TRBJ2-1; the TCRdb call, TRBD2, lacks DNA for checking. CDR3 length equals 15 residues. Germline assignment: CDR1 LGHNA and CDR2 YSLEER. CDR3: CASSQDWKGLNEQFF.

The chain has TRBV29-1 and TRBJ2-1; absent DNA, TCRdb's TRBD2 call cannot be checked. Germline values: CDR1 SQVTM, CDR2 ANQGSEA. The CDR3 extends over 17 amino acids. The CDR3 is CSVGGTSGRASRNEQFF.

The rearrangement links TRBV4-3 to TRBJ1-1; TCRdb selects TRBD1, and the lack of DNA leaves this call unchecked. Germline V gene data show CDR1 as LGHNA and CDR2 as YSLEER. The CDR3 is 15 residues long. This chain's CDR3 is CASSQDRAKDTEAFF.

The chain couples TRBV7-9 to TRBJ2-3; no DNA is available, so the TRBD1 call from TCRdb remains unchecked. The germline V gene encodes CDR1 SEHNR and CDR2 FQNEAQ (reference sequence). This CDR3 has 16 residues. CDR3 residues: CASSPPTVAPTDTQYF.

The chain has TRBV6-5 and TRBJ2-1. The CDR3 is 14 residues long. From germline, CDR1 is MNHEY and CDR2 SVGAGI. CDR3 residues: CASSDSYRYNEQFF.

The V call is TRBV24-1, the J call TRBJ2-4. The length of the CDR3 is 16 residues. Germline CDR1 and CDR2: KGHDR and SFDVKD. The CDR3 loop is CATLPRQPLAKNIQYF.

The chain couples TRBV12-3 or TRBV12-4 to TRBJ2-2; there is no DNA to check the TCRdb D call of TRBD1. There are 17 residues in the CDR3. This CDR3 is CASSSNRDIANTGELFF.